This TCR beta chain was recovered during a study of cytomegalovirus exposure and HLA in healthy donors. PCR amplification relied on 60 Vbeta primers (plus 13 Jbeta primers). Repertoires were generated with immunoSEQ multiplex PCR, while TCRdb's copy carries only in-frame clones and drops some. The sample table includes 130,000 or so clones. The germline V gene encodes CDR1 SGHTA and CDR2 FQGTGA. The CDR3 is 14 amino acids. J gave up 7 bases and V 4 bases, and 9 bases lay outside the gene matches. On this clone itself: The target antigen is unknown.

Study-level findings and limits: Later on, a genetic analysis was performed. It linked a missense variant in DCLRE1C with V- and J-gene trimming of TCR beta. Some V segments could not be told apart, so they were left out, TRBV6-2 and TRBV6-3 among them.

Material for sequencing was PBMCs. The receptor was isolated from a man between 18 and 29 years old in good health and CMV-seronegative. J is TRBJ1-2 and V is TRBV7-3; TRBD1 matches 7 bases. As DNA, the CDR3 is TGTGCCAGCAGCTCAGACCCGAGGGGGCCTGGCTACACCTTC. This sequence encodes CASSSDPRGPGYTF.